The present TCR beta chain was sequenced within a study of shared clonotypes between healthy human individuals. Study-level information: Participating donors consisted of two women and a few men aged 18 to 49. Per-donor plates numbered three CD4 naive, three CD4 memory, two CD8 naive and one CD8 memory.

Profiling relied on immunoSEQ multiplex PCR, and the TCRdb table lists in-frame clones only, not all of them. Among about 960,000 clones listed, about three quarters were seen once. Donors comprised healthy HIV-negative adults lacking recent acute infections or vaccinations. Trimming cost V 6 bases and J 5 bases, with 13 bases left between them. Germline values: CDR1 MNHEY, CDR2 SVGAGI. The CDR3 has 13 amino acids. About this clone: Antigen specificity is unknown.

Study-wide findings and caveats: A handful of donors shared about 4.5% of their naive CD4 clonotypes.

The TCR comes from a man aged 18 to 30 in good health. Input material: memory CD4+ T cells sorted from blood. As to subset: CD45RA-negative fraction. The rearrangement joins TRBV6-5 to TRBJ1-1; D gene uncertain. CDR3 bases: TGTGCCAGCAGATCGAGATCGTGGACTGAAGCTTTCTTT. Its protein is CASRSRSWTEAFF.